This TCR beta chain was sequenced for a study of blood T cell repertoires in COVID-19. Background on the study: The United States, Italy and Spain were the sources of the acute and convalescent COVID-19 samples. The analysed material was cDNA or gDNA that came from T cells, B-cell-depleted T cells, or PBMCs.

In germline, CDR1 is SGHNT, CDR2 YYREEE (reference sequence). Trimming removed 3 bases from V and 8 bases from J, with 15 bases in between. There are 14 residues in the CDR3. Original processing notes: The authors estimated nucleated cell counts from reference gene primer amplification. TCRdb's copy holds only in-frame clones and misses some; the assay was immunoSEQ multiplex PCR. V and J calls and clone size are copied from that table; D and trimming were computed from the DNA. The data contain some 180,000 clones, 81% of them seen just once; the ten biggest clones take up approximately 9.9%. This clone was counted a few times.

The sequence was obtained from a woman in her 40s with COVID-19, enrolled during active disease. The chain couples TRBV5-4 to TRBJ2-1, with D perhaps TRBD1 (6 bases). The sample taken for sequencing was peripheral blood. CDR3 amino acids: CASSSDRIGDEQFF. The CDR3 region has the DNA TGTGCCAGCAGCTCCGACAGGATTGGGGATGAGCAGTTCTTC. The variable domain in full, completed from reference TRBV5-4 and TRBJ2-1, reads ETGVTQSPTHLIKTRGQQVTLRCSSQSGHNTVSWYQQALGQGPQFIFQYYREEENGRGNFPPRFSGLQFPNYSSELNVNALELDDSALYLCASSSDRIGDEQFFGPGTRLTVL.